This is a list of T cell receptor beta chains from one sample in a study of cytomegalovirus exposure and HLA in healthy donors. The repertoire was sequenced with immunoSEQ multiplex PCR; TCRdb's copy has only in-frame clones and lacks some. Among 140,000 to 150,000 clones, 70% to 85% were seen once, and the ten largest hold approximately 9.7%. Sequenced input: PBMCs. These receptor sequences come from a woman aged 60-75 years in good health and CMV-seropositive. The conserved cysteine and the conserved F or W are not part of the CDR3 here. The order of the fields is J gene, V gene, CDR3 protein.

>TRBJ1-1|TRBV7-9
ASSPVRGGAF
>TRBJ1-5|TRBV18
ASSPGRQPQH
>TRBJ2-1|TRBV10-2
ASWAVRLAGHEQF
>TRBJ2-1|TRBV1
TSSQRNNEQF
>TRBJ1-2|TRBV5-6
ASSLALGRGYGYT
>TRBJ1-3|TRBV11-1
ASSDGLLSGNTIY
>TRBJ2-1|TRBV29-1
SVGGPEQF
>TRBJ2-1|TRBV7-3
ASSLGSSFGEQF
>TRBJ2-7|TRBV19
ASSLGQGYEQY
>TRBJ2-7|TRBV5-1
ASSPPDRMSYEQY
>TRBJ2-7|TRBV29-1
SVIRATGETYEQY
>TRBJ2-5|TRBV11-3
ASSLGAWSGRDETQY
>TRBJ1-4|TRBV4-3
ASSQTPGGTNEKLF
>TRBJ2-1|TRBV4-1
ASSPAGTSGSLNNEQF
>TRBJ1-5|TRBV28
ASSLGTGSQPQH
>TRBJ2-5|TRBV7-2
ASSAGLAGGPMYQETQY